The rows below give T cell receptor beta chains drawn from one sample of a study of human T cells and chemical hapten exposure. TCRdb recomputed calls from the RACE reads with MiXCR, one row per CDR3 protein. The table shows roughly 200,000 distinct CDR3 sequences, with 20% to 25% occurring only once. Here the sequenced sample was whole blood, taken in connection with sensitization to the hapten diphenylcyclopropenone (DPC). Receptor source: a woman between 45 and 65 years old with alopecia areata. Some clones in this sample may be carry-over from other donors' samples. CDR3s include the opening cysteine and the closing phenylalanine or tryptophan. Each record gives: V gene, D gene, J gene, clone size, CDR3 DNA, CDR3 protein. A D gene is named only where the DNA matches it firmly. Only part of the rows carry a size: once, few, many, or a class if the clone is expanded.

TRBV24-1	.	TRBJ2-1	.	TGTGCCACCAGTGCTAGTGGGAGCAACAATGAGCAGTTCTTC	CATSASGSNNEQFF
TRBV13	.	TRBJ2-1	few	TGTGCCAGCCGTTTGGTGCCCCACAATGAGCAGTTCTTC	CASRLVPHNEQFF
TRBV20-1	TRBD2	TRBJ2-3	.	TGCAGTGCCCCCCTCCTGGCGGGAGCCCCAGATACGCAGTATTTT	CSAPLLAGAPDTQYF
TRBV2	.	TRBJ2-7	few	TGTGCCAGCACTCGCGGGATTACCTACGAGCAGTACTTC	CASTRGITYEQYF
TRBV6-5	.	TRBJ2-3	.	TGTGCCAGCAGTTACACGGTGACCTCGAGGCCAGATACGCAGTATTTT	CASSYTVTSRPDTQYF
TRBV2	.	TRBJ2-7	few	TGTGCCAGCAGTTCGACCCATAACTCCGACGAGCAGTACTTC	CASSSTHNSDEQYF
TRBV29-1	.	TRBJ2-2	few	TGCAGCGCAGGGGACACCGGGGAGCTGTTTTTT	CSAGDTGELFF
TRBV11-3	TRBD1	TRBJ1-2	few	TGTGCCAGCAGCTTAGGTGGGACAGGCTTTGACGGCTACACCTTC	CASSLGGTGFDGYTF
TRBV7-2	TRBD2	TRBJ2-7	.	TGTGCCAGCAGTCCCGGGACTAGAGGCGAGCAGTACTTC	CASSPGTRGEQYF
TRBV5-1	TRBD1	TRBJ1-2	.	TGCGCCAGCAGCTTAATGACAGGGAGGTCTGGCTACACCTTC	CASSLMTGRSGYTF
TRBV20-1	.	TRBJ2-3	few	TGCAGTGCTAGGAGGGGTGGCATAGATACGCAGTATTTT	CSARRGGIDTQYF
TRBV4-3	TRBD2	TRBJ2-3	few	TGTGCCAGCAGCCAAGATGGGACTAGCGGGGCGACTAGCACAGATACGCAGTATTTT	CASSQDGTSGATSTDTQYF
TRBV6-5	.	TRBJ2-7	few	TGTGCCAGCAGTTCCCCGAAAGCCCCCTTCTACGAGCAGTACTTC	CASSSPKAPFYEQYF
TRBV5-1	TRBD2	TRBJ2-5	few	TGCGCCAGCAGCTTGGGACTAGCGGCTGAGACCCAGTACTTC	CASSLGLAAETQYF
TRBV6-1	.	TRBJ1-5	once	TGTGCCAGCAGTGAAGGGTATAGCAATCAGCCCCAGCATTTT	CASSEGYSNQPQHF
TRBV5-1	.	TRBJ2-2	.	TGCGCCAGCAGCTCGGACGGCTCCACCGGGGAGCTGTTTTTT	CASSSDGSTGELFF
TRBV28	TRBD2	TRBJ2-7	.	TGTGCCAGCAGTTTATTCGGGCTAGCGGGTTTGGAGCAGTACTTC	CASSLFGLAGLEQYF
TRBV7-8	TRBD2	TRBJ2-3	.	TGTGCCAGCAGCTCTACAGATAGCGGGAAGGGAGATACGCAGTATTTT	CASSSTDSGKGDTQYF
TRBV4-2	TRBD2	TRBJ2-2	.	TGTGCCAGCAGCCAAGATTCGACTAGCGGAGCGACCGGGGAGCTGTTTTTT	CASSQDSTSGATGELFF
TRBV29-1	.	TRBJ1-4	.	TGCAGCGTTATGTTGGTATCGGGAGTCCCGGAAAAACTGTTTTTT	CSVMLVSGVPEKLFF
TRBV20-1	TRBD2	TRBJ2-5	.	TGCAGTGCAACGATCGGGACTAGCGGGAGCGGGGGACAAGAGACCCAGTACTTC	CSATIGTSGSGGQETQYF
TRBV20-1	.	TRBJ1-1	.	TGCAGTGCTTCGGACGACTTAGGCATGAACACTGAAGCTTTCTTT	CSASDDLGMNTEAFF
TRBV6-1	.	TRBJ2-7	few	TGTGCCAGCAGTCCTCGGACCCGAACGACGGGCGACGAGCAGTACTTC	CASSPRTRTTGDEQYF
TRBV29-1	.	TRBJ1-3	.	TGCAGCGTTCGGTCCAGCCTAAACACCATATATTTT	CSVRSSLNTIYF
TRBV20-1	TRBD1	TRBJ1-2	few	TGCAGTGCTAGAGAGTCCGGGACAGGGAGTGGCTACACCTTC	CSARESGTGSGYTF
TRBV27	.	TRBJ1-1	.	TGTGCCAGCAGTTTAGGGGGCACAGGGACTGAAGCTTTCTTT	CASSLGGTGTEAFF
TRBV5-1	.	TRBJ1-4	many	TGCGCCAGCAGCTTGGGGGGGCAGGGTGATAAACTGTTTTTT	CASSLGGQGDKLFF